The clone carrying this TCR beta chain was recorded many times. Its antigen is as yet unknown. The PBMCs originated from roughly 10 ml of fresh peripheral blood. RNA transcripts served as template for amplifying TCR beta CDR3 sequences. Second-round multiplex PCR followed a first-round RT-PCR using HTBI primers. Using its own MiXCR run on the multiplex PCR reads, TCRdb lists one record per CDR3 protein. The sample contains 210,000 or so distinct CDR3 sequences, just under 30% of which appear only once. This specimen belongs to a study of Graves' ophthalmopathy and Graves' hyperthyroidism. Whole-study findings and limits: Thyroid clonotypes that were expanded above 0.001 frequency mostly also appeared in blood.

The CDR3 totals 16 residues. The germline gives CDR1 SQVTM, CDR2 ANQGSEA. With V trimmed by 5 bases and J by 4 bases, 11 bases remained unmatched. The chain has TRBV29-1 and TRBJ2-2; 9 nucleotides line up with TRBD2. Sequencing was performed on peripheral blood. This clonotype originated in a man in his fifties with Graves' ophthalmopathy. The CDR3 is CSVRLGIAGVTGELFF. The CDR3 DNA is TGCAGCGTTCGATTGGGGATAGCGGGAGTCACCGGGGAGCTGTTTTTT.